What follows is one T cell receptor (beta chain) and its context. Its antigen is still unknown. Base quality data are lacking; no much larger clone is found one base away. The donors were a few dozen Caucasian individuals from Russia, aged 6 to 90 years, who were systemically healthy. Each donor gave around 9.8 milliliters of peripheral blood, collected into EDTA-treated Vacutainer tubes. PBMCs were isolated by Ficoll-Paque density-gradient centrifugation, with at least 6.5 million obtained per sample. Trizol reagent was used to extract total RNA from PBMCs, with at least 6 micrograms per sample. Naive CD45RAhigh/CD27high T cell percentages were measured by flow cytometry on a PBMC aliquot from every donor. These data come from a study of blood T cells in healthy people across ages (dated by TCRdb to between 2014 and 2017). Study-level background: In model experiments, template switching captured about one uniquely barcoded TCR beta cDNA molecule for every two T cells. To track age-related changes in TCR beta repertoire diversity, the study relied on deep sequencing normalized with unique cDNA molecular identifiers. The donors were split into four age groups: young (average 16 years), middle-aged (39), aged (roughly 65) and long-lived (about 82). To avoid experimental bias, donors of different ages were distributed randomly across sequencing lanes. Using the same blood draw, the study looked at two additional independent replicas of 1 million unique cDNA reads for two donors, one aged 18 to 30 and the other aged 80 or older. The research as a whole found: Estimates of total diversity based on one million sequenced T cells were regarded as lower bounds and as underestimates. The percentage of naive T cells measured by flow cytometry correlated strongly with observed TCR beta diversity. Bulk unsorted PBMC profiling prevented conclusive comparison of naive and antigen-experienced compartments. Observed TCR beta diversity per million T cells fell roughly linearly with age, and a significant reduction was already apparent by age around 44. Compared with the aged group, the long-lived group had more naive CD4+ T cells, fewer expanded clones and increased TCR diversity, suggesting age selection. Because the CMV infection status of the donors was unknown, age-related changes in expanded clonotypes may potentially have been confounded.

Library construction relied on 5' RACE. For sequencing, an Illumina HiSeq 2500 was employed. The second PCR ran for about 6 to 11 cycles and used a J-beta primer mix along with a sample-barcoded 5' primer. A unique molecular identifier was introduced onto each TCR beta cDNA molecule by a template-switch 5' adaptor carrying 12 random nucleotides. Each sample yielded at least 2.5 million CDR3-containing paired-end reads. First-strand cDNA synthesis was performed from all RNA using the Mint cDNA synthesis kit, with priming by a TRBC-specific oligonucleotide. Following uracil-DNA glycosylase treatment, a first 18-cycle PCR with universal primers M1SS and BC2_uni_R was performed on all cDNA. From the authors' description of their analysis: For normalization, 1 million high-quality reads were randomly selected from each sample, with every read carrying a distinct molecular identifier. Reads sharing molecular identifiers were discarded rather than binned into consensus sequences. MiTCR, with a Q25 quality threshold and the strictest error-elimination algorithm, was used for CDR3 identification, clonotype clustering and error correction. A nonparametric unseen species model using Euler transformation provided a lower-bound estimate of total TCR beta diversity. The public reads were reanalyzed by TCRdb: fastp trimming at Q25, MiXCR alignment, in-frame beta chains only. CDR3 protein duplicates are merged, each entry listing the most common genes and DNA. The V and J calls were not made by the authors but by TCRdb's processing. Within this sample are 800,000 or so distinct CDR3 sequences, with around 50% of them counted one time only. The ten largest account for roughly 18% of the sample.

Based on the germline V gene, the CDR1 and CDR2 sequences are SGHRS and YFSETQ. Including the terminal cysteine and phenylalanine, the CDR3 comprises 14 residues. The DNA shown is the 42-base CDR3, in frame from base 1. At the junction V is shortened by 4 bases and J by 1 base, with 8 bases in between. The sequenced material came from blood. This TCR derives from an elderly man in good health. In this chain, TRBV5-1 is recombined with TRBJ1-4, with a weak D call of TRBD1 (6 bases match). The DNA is TGCGCCAGCAGCAGGGACAAAACTAATGAAAAACTGTTTTTT. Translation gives CASSRDKTNEKLFF.